This T cell receptor beta chain came from a study of Ad26.COV2.S vaccination and SARS-CoV-2 variants. Germline values: CDR1 MNHEY, CDR2 SMNVEV (reference sequence). CDR3 length equals 14 residues. V was cut by 2 bases and J by 6 bases, with 11 bases left in between. Clones were sequenced by immunoSEQ multiplex PCR, and TCRdb holds only the in-frame ones, with some missing. The sample has about 680,000 clones, around 90% seen once. Treatment reported: roughly 18 received Ad26.COV2.S at low or high dose, single or two shots; about 5 received placebo; per-sample allocation not given. Sampling happened 63 days after the first vaccine or placebo injection.

The specimen was peripheral blood, collected in a trial of Ad26.COV2.S vaccine versus placebo. The chain employs TRBV27 and TRBJ1-5; perhaps TRBD1 as D (5 bases). The sequence derives from a person between 18 and 59 years old who received the Ad26.COV2.S COVID-19 vaccine or a placebo. Here the CDR3 reads CASSLRGFGQPQHF. For the CDR3, the DNA is TGTGCCAGCAGTTTACGGGGGTTCGGTCAGCCCCAGCATTTT.